The 32 T cell receptor beta chains in this list originate from one sample, sequenced in a study of T cell repertoires in cytomegalovirus infection. TCRdb reanalysed the reads using MiXCR and keeps one entry per CDR3 protein. The sample lists about 180,000 distinct CDR3 sequences, roughly 15% seen once, with 25% in the top ten. Sequencing was performed on CD8+ T cells from PBMCs. These receptors came from a human donor in good health (CMV status not recorded). Some clones in this sample may be carry-over from other donors' samples.

The CDR3 nucleotides read TGCAGCTCTAGCGGGGGTCCCTCCAGCTCCTACAATGAGCAGTTCTTC. As protein: CSSSGGPSSSYNEQFF. The chain joins TRBV29-1 to TRBJ2-1; 10 bases line up with TRBD2. Germline values: CDR1 SQVTM, CDR2 ANQGSEA. V trimming: 8 bases; J trimming: 0 bases; junction bases outside the gene matches: 10. The CDR3 spans 16 residues.

This chain joins TRBV6-6 and TRBJ2-4; D call uncertain. The CDR3 runs to 15 residues. Trimming took 5 bases from V and 1 from J, leaving 12 bases between them. CDR1 MNHNY and CDR2 SVGAGI come from the germline V gene (reference sequence). The CDR3 DNA follows: TGTGCCAGCAGTGTGACGCATGGGGCCAAAAACATTCAGTACTTC. Encoded protein: CASSVTHGAKNIQYF.

This clonotype showed up many times. CDR3 sequence: CASSLGDRLTTEAFF. The DNA of the CDR3 is TGTGCCAGCAGCTTGGGGGACAGGCTAACCACTGAAGCTTTCTTT. The rearrangement joins TRBV7-6 to TRBJ1-1; TRBD1 matches at 8 bases. With 3 bases clipped from V and 4 bases from J, the junction kept 7 bases outside the gene matches. Per germline, CDR1 SGHVS and CDR2 FNYEAQ. The CDR3 runs to 15 residues. Full variable domain (remainder filled in from reference TRBV7-6 and TRBJ1-1): GAGVSQSPRYKVTKRGQDVALRCDPISGHVSLYWYRQALGQGPEFLTYFNYEAQQDKSGLPNDRFSAERPEGSISTLTIQRTEQRDSAMYRCASSLGDRLTTEAFFGQGTRLTVV.

This clonotype occurred a few times. The chain links TRBV7-2 to TRBJ2-5, with 7 positions matching TRBD1. V lost 5 bases to trimming and J lost 4 bases; unmatched junction nucleotides: 13. This CDR3 is 16 amino acids long. The germline V gene has CDR1 SGHTA and CDR2 FQGNSA. Written as DNA, the CDR3 is TGTGCCAGCAGCCTAGACAGGGATGAAAGAGGAGAGACCCAGTACTTC. It codes for CASSLDRDERGETQYF.

A few counts support this clonotype. V usage is TRBV2 and J usage is TRBJ1-1, with 7 nucleotides matching TRBD1. The germline V gene has CDR1 SNHLY and CDR2 FYNNEI. This CDR3 is built from 16 residues. V trimming: 10 bases; J trimming: 1 base; junction bases outside the gene matches: 15. CDR3 region: CATISTGTEKNTEAFF. CDR3 sequence (DNA): TGTGCCACCATATCTACCGGGACAGAAAAGAACACTGAAGCTTTCTTT.

This clonotype was recorded a few times. V is TRBV20-1 and J is TRBJ1-1, with no clear D. The CDR3 extends over 14 amino acids. V lost 0 bases and J lost 6, with 14 bases in between. Germline V gene data show CDR1 as DFQATT and CDR2 as SNEGSKA (reference sequence). The CDR3 here is CSARDEGWRPEAFF. The DNA of the CDR3 is TGCAGTGCTAGAGATGAGGGTTGGAGACCTGAAGCTTTCTTT.

The chain uses TRBV6-2 or TRBV6-3 and TRBJ1-4; 10 positions match TRBD1. With V trimmed by 6 bases and J by 7 bases, 5 bases remained unmatched. Germline CDR1 MNHEY, CDR2 SVGEGT. This CDR3 region has 14 residues. CDR3 DNA: TGTGCCAGCAGCACCGGGACAGGGGTTGAAAAACTGTTTTTT. It yields the protein CASSTGTGVEKLFF.

The chain carries TRBV4-3 and TRBJ1-1; 10 bases line up with TRBD1. The CDR3 covers 19 residues. The V gene end was trimmed by 2 bases and the J gene end by 1 base; junction bases not matched to a gene: 13. Germline values: CDR1 LGHNA, CDR2 YSLEER. The CDR3 region has the DNA TGCGCCAGCAGCCAATATGGGACCGGGACAGGGGTACCGAACACTGAAGCTTTCTTT. Translated: CASSQYGTGTGVPNTEAFF.

The chain uses TRBV10-2 and TRBJ2-7; 11 bases line up with TRBD2. CDR1 and CDR2 (germline): WSHSY, SAAADI. The V segment lost 3 bases and the J segment 4 bases; nucleotides outside the gene matches: 8. There are 16 residues in the CDR3. The CDR3, as DNA: TGCGCCAGCAGTGAAAGACTAGCGGGGCTTGGGTACGAGCAGTACTTC. Protein: CASSERLAGLGYEQYF.

The rearrangement joins TRBV7-6 to TRBJ1-1, with 10 bases that match TRBD1. The trim removed 3 bases at V and 7 bases at J, leaving 2 bases unmatched. This CDR3 comprises 13 residues. Germline V CDR1 and CDR2: SGHVS, FNYEAQ. CDR3 loop: CASSLDRGDEAFF. CDR3 sequence (DNA): TGTGCCAGCAGCTTGGACAGGGGGGATGAAGCTTTCTTT.

This clonotype occurred a few times. J is TRBJ2-3 and V is TRBV11-2; no definite D call. CDR1 and CDR2 from the germline V gene are SGHAT and FQNNGV. The CDR3 extends over 16 amino acids. V was clipped by 0 bases and J by 6 bases, with 16 bases between them. In nucleotides, the CDR3 is TGTGCCAGCAGCTTAGATTTCGGCCCGCAGCTGGATACGCAGTATTTT. Translated, it gives CASSLDFGPQLDTQYF.

The chain uses TRBV6-2 or TRBV6-3 and TRBJ2-1; 7 bases align to TRBD1. V lost 8 bases, J lost 3 bases, and 4 bases stayed unmatched. The CDR3 runs to 13 residues. From germline, CDR1 is MNHEY and CDR2 SVGEGT. The chain's CDR3 is CASEQGNYNEQFF. For the CDR3, the DNA is TGTGCCAGCGAACAGGGGAACTACAATGAGCAGTTCTTC.

This clonotype was picked up a small number of times. The chain combines TRBV27 with TRBJ2-3; D is ambiguous. Germline CDR1 MNHEY, CDR2 SMNVEV (reference sequence). This CDR3 is built from 15 residues. Trimming stripped 2 bases from V and 0 bases from J, with 9 bases between. The CDR3 spells CASSLKITSTDTQYF. The CDR3 coding sequence is TGTGCCAGCAGTTTAAAGATAACTAGCACAGATACGCAGTATTTT.

This clonotype was seen repeatedly, ten times or more. V gene TRBV4-3 combines with J gene TRBJ2-2; perhaps D is TRBD1 or TRBD2 (7 bases each). The CDR3 contains 16 residues. The germline gives CDR1 LGHNA, CDR2 YSLEER. The ends were cut back, 3 bases at V and 3 bases at J, with 14 bases in the middle. DNA for the CDR3: TGCGCCAGCAGCCATGGGAGGGGGCAGGACACCGGGGAGCTGTTTTTT. As protein: CASSHGRGQDTGELFF.

This clonotype appeared a few times. The V gene is TRBV12-3 or TRBV12-4, the J gene TRBJ1-2; possibly TRBD1 for D (5 bases). V dropped 2 bases and J dropped 6 bases, with 10 bases sitting between them. The CDR3 runs 13 residues. CDR3 amino acids: CASSLTQVDGYTF. The CDR3 DNA follows: TGTGCCAGCAGTTTAACACAGGTTGATGGCTACACCTTC.

In this sample, this clonotype turned up a few times. The rearrangement uses TRBV6-2 or TRBV6-3 and TRBJ1-5; D ambiguous. CDR3 length equals 17 residues. Trimming stripped 7 bases from V and 4 bases from J, with 23 bases between. Germline values: CDR1 MNHEY, CDR2 SVGEGT. In DNA, the CDR3 is TGTGCCAGCAACAAACCCAAGGGCGGGCGGGCGAATCAGCCCCAGCATTTT. Its protein product is CASNKPKGGRANQPQHF.

This sequence joins TRBV9 and TRBJ2-4; D is perhaps TRBD2 (6 bases). V lost 0 bases to trimming and J lost 0 bases, with 10 bases between them. Germline V CDR1 and CDR2: SGDLS, YYNGEE. CDR3 size: 16 residues. The CDR3 DNA sequence: TGTGCCAGCAGCGTAGGGGGCGGGGTAGCCAAAAACATTCAGTACTTC. This gives the protein CASSVGGGVAKNIQYF. Complete variable domain (other parts from reference TRBV9 and TRBJ2-4): DSGVTQTPKHLITATGQRVTLRCSPRSGDLSVYWYQQSLDQGLQFLIQYYNGEERAKGNILERFSAQQFPDLHSELNLSSLELGDSALYFCASSVGGGVAKNIQYFGAGTRLSVL.

The chain uses TRBV6-6 and TRBJ2-5; 12 bases align to TRBD2. Germline-derived CDR1 and CDR2 are MNHNY and SVGAGI (reference sequence). The CDR3 runs to 17 residues. The V segment lost 1 base and the J segment 0 bases; nucleotides outside the gene matches: 3. The CDR3 DNA sequence: TGTGCCAGCAGTTACTTTAGGACTAGCGGGGACCAAGAGACCCAGTACTTC. Its protein product is CASSYFRTSGDQETQYF.

This clonotype has just a few counts. V usage is TRBV9 and J usage is TRBJ2-1; D may be TRBD2 (6 bases). The CDR3 has 15 amino acids. V was trimmed by 3 bases and J by 0 bases, leaving 10 bases between them. Looked up from germline, CDR1 is SGDLS and CDR2 is YYNGEE. The CDR3 loop reads CASSAGEPSYNEQFF. CDR3 coding DNA: TGTGCCAGCAGCGCGGGGGAACCCTCCTACAATGAGCAGTTCTTC.

This clonotype was counted only a few times. The V call is TRBV12-3 or TRBV12-4, the J call TRBJ1-2; D remains unclear. The V gene lost 6 bases and the J gene lost 5 bases, with 13 bases spanning the gap. The CDR3 sequence is 13 residues long. The CDR3 spells CASSLDVRYGYTF. The CDR3 DNA is TGTGCCAGCAGCCTCGACGTCAGATATGGCTACACCTTC.

For the CDR3, the DNA is TGCAGCGTTGAAGTGAGCAGCACAGATACGCAGTATTTT. It codes for CSVEVSSTDTQYF. The chain combines TRBV29-1 with TRBJ2-3; no reliable D call. CDR1 is SQVTM, CDR2 ANQGSEA, per germline. Trimming left V 1 base short and J 0 bases short, with 5 bases between. The CDR3 contains 13 residues.

This clonotype was observed a handful of times. The chain uses TRBV7-9 and TRBJ2-1, with TRBD1 as a possible D gene (7 bases). Trimming removed 3 bases from V and 8 bases from J, with 11 bases in between. The CDR3 has 13 amino acids. Per germline, CDR1 SEHNR and CDR2 FQNEAQ (reference sequence). CDR3 DNA sequence: TGTGCCAGCAGCTTTCAGGGGGAGGATGAGCAGTTCTTC. It is translated as CASSFQGEDEQFF.

This clonotype has just a few counts. The chain recombines TRBV27 with TRBJ1-1, with D possibly matching TRBD1 (6 bases). Germline CDR1 MNHEY, CDR2 SMNVEV (reference sequence). Between the trimmed V and J ends, which lost 5 bases and 0 bases, there was a span of 13 bases. The CDR3 extends over 15 amino acids. The CDR3 loop is CASSPHTGMNTEAFF. The CDR3 DNA is TGTGCCAGCAGTCCTCATACAGGGATGAACACTGAAGCTTTCTTT.

V and J are TRBV6-2 or TRBV6-3 and TRBJ2-1; TRBD1 aligns across 7 bases. Germline V gene lookup returns CDR1 MNHEY and CDR2 SVGEGT. V was pared by 8 bases and J by 8 bases, with 3 bases of the junction left unmatched. The CDR3 sequence is 11 residues long. In DNA, the CDR3 is TGTGCCAGCGGTCAGGGGGATGAGCAGTTCTTC. It yields the protein CASGQGDEQFF.

This clonotype was observed a handful of times. This chain uses TRBV20-1 with TRBJ2-2; TRBD2 might be the D (5 bases). V dropped 3 bases and J dropped 4 bases, with 9 bases sitting between them. CDR1 and CDR2 (germline): DFQATT, SNEGSKA (reference sequence). This CDR3 contains 13 residues. The CDR3 coding sequence is TGCAGTGCTAGGGGCAGCGGCACCGGGGAGCTGTTTTTT. As protein: CSARGSGTGELFF.

This clonotype was counted only a few times. V is TRBV7-2 and J is TRBJ2-7; no firm D call. Germline assignment: CDR1 SGHTA and CDR2 FQGNSA. This CDR3 contains 13 residues. The V gene lost 1 base and the J gene lost 3 bases, with 7 bases spanning the gap. CDR3 residues: CASSLEPFYEQYF. As DNA, the CDR3 is TGTGCCAGCAGCTTAGAACCTTTCTACGAGCAGTACTTC.

The chain couples TRBV19 to TRBJ2-1; 9 bases fit TRBD1. The germline V gene encodes CDR1 LNHDA and CDR2 SQIVND (reference sequence). The J segment lost 2 bases and the V segment lost 3 bases, leaving 5 bases of the junction unmatched. The CDR3 runs 16 residues. The CDR3 protein is CASSMGGTGPYNEQFF. The CDR3 nucleotides are TGTGCCAGTAGTATGGGGGGGACAGGGCCCTACAATGAGCAGTTCTTC.

The V call is TRBV7-9, the J call TRBJ1-1; D remains ambiguous. Between the trimmed V and J ends, which lost 7 bases and 1 base, there was a span of 10 bases. Germline CDR1 is SEHNR and CDR2 is FQNEAQ (reference sequence). This CDR3 contains 13 residues. In DNA form, the CDR3 reads TGTGCCAGCACCCCCGGCGGGAACACTGAAGCTTTCTTT. Translating it yields CASTPGGNTEAFF.

This clonotype has more than one count but fewer than ten. The chain couples TRBV5-6 to TRBJ1-1, with D unresolved. Trimming shortened V by 0 bases and J by 3 bases, and 9 bases separated the two germline ends. This CDR3 is 14 amino acids long. Germline V lookup: CDR1 SGHDT, CDR2 YYEEEE. The CDR3 nucleotides read TGTGCCAGCAGCTTGGGGGGAGTGTACACTGAAGCTTTCTTT. Translation: CASSLGGVYTEAFF. Using reference TRBV5-6 and TRBJ1-1 for the parts outside the CDR3, the full variable domain is DAGVTQSPTHLIKTRGQQVTLRCSPKSGHDTVSWYQQALGQGPQFIFQYYEEEERQRGNFPDRFSGHQFPNYSSELNVNALLLGDSALYLCASSLGGVYTEAFFGQGTRLTVV.

The CDR3 region has the DNA TGTGCCAGCAGTGATTACCCTCTTTTTAAGGGGAGCAATGAGCAGTTCTTC. Its translation is CASSDYPLFKGSNEQFF. The V gene is TRBV2, the J gene TRBJ2-1; D could derive from TRBD1 or TRBD2 (5 bases each). V lost 3 bases and J lost 6, with 21 bases in between. Germline CDR1 is SNHLY and CDR2 is FYNNEI. CDR3 length: 17 amino acids.

The chain carries TRBV7-8 and TRBJ2-1; the match to TRBD2 covers 15 bases. The CDR3 is 16 amino acids. The trim removed 3 bases at V and 5 bases at J, leaving 2 bases unmatched. Germline V CDR1 and CDR2: SGHVS, FQNEAQ. CDR3 loop: CASSFRTSGGDNEQFF. Written as DNA, the CDR3 is TGTGCCAGCAGCTTCCGGACTAGCGGGGGGGACAATGAGCAGTTCTTC.

There are a few counts of this clonotype. The chain recombines TRBV20-1 with TRBJ2-1; D perhaps matches TRBD1 (7 bases). The CDR3 length is 16 residues. Germline loops: CDR1 DFQATT, CDR2 SNEGSKA (reference sequence). V lost 2 bases, J lost 0 bases, and 14 bases lay in between. CDR3 DNA: TGCAGTGCTAGAAGGAGGGGGGACAGCTCCTACAATGAGCAGTTCTTC. Protein: CSARRRGDSSYNEQFF.